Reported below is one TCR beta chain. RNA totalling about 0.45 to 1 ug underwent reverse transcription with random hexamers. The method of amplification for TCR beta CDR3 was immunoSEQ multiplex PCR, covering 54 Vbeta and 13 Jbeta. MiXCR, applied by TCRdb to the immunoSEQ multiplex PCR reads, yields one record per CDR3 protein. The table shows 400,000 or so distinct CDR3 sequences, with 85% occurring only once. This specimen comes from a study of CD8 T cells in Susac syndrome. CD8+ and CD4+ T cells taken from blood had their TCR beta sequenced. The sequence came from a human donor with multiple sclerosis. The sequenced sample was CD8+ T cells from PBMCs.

The CDR3, as DNA: TGTGCCAGTAGTATCAGCGGTCAGGATGAGCAGTTCTTC. This encodes CASSISGQDEQFF. V is TRBV19 and J is TRBJ2-1, with D maybe TRBD2 (5 bases). Germline CDR1 and CDR2: LNHDA and SQIVND (reference sequence). V lost 3 bases and J lost 8, with 11 bases in between. The CDR3 is 13 residues long.